The rows below give T cell receptor beta chains drawn from one sample of a study of human T cells and chemical hapten exposure. MiXCR was run by TCRdb on the RACE reads, yielding one entry per CDR3 protein. The table lists about 260,000 distinct CDR3 sequences, 8.6% of them singletons. The specimen was whole blood, collected in connection with sensitization to the hapten diphenylcyclopropenone (DPC). The receptors originated from a woman aged 40 to 55 with alopecia areata. Some clones in this sample may be carry-over from other donors' samples. Each CDR3 is given without its conserved first and last residue.

v_call cdr3_aa
TRBV4-1 ASSQGEAVEQY
TRBV14 ASSQVSSDTQY
TRBV20-1 SARDGASWGYT
TRBV20-1 SATRPSYNEQF
TRBV11-2 ASLPSGRAYDTQY
TRBV29-1 SARDSKTYEQY
TRBV11-2 ASSQGQGNTEAF
TRBV20-1 SAWGSTDTQY
TRBV28 ASSLTGGGNSPLH
TRBV12-3/TRBV12-4 ASSLWSSAQETQY
TRBV18 ASSPNGGDQPQH
TRBV6-6 ASTKDRLGYGYT
TRBV27 ASSFSLSGANVLT
TRBV7-6 ASSLVRTSGNYNEQF
TRBV12-3/TRBV12-4 ASRELGSTDTQY
TRBV19 ASSIDLGTDNYGYT
TRBV5-1 ASSLGWTGTGGTDTQY
TRBV11-2 ASSGGGSGATEQF
TRBV28 ASSLSPGTQETQY
TRBV9 ASSVGLAPFNEQF
TRBV24-1 ATSGAGTVPYNEQF
TRBV20-1 SATRLIYNEQF
TRBV27 ASRSTTGGAYGYT
TRBV6-2/TRBV6-3 ASSYPDRGTEAF
TRBV4-3 ASSQDGWGNEKLF
TRBV19 ASSTQTGGTDTQY
TRBV12-3/TRBV12-4 ASSFLIGGYEQY
TRBV7-9 ASSQAFGTSASSYEQY
TRBV20-1 SAKDQGRAGELF
TRBV19 ASSMGPALYEQY
TRBV6-5 ASSLQPGQGVETQY
TRBV5-8 ASSLIPRASGNTIY
TRBV5-1 ASSSGQGGGETQY
TRBV27 ASSFPPDRGIGKNIQY
TRBV7-9 ASNSGTMINEQF
TRBV11-2 ASSSSGHQY
TRBV11-2 ASSSLARSQETQY
TRBV11-1 ASSLGARQQF
TRBV6-6 ASSYSGGGAADTQY